This TCR beta chain was found in a study of T-cell memory formation after mild COVID-19 (dated by TCRdb to about 2021). Broadly, across the study: TCR sequence clusters from the two donors were found to be largely donor specific. T-cell clones expanding and contracting after mild COVID-19 in two donors were tracked by longitudinal TCRalpha and TCRbeta repertoire sequencing. Two young, previously healthy adult volunteers made up the cohort, one male and one female.

The reads were generated on an Illumina NovaSeq 6000. TCRalpha and TCRbeta cDNA libraries were constructed by 5'RACE with constant-segment primers, with sample barcodes and unique molecular identifiers being introduced. Trizol reagent was used to extract RNA from every sample. Amplification of the libraries took two PCR steps, and the second step added a second sample barcode plus Illumina TruSeq adapters. Libraries were sequenced on an Illumina NovaSeq with 2 x 150 bp paired-end reads. In the source study's methods: Demultiplexing of reads and collapsing into UMI-guided consensus sequences were performed with migec v1.2.7. Using mixcr v2.1.11, UMI consensuses were aligned to TRA and TRB V and J templates and then assembled into clonotypes. Expanded or contracted clonotypes were those called significant by both edgeR and NoisET, with noise models trained on biological replicates. For edgeR calls, the cutoffs were a false discovery rate-adjusted p below 0.01 and a log2 fold-change threshold of 1. PCA with hierarchical clustering of max-normalized trajectories of the 1000 most abundant clonotypes was used as exploratory dynamics analysis. Separately sequenced CD4+ and CD8+ repertoires were used to assign a CD4 or CD8 phenotype to each responding clone. TCRdb passed the public sequencing reads through fastp at Q25 and MiXCR, retaining productive beta sequences. Duplicate CDR3 protein sequences are folded into a single record with the most common DNA and genes. The V and J calls reflect TCRdb's pipeline rather than the authors' work. Here the sample has around 420,000 distinct CDR3 sequences; 20% to 25% occur a single time. The top ten clonotypes cover around 9.5% of the sample.

Here is what the overall study found, with its caveats: Some responding clones were found in pre-infection memory, which suggests that pre-existing cross-reactive memory T cells took part in the SARS-CoV-2 response. Balanced CD4/CD8 phenotypes were observed for clones contracting from day 15 to 85, whereas a bias towards CD4+ was observed for a second wave of clones expanding from day 15 to 37. Contracting CD4+ clones were located mainly in the CM and EM memory subsets, whereas CD8+ clones were found to be enriched in EMRA. SARS-CoV-2 specificity was not confirmed for the second-wave clones peaking on day 37. Only a couple of mild cases were covered in the study, and larger cohorts including severe cases with pre-infection samples were considered necessary.

Ficoll-Paque density gradient centrifugation was the method used to isolate PBMCs. This clonotype was counted between two and nine times. Its binding antigen is unknown. No base quality information exists; no much larger clone differs at one position. The sample consisted of PBMCs or a T cell subset sorted from them (not recorded which). The receptor comes from an adult woman who had mild COVID-19 (a few samples of this study predate the infection). The sample titles of this study are shuffled in the database, so cell type and time point are left out; the donor was told from shared clones.

CDR3 region: CASSVSGNTIYF. The nucleotide sequence is given as TGTGCCAGCAGCGTGTCTGGAAACACCATATATTTT. The rearranged segments are TRBV9 and TRBJ1-3; no D gene can be assigned with confidence. CDR1 SGDLS and CDR2 YYNGEE were looked up in the germline V gene. Between the V and J ends, shortened by 2 bases and 1 base respectively, the junction contains 1 base. Including cysteine and phenylalanine, the CDR3 has 12 amino acids. The entry retains the CDR3 DNA only, 36 bases that are in frame from base 1.